The rows below give T cell receptor beta chains drawn from one sample of a study of T cell repertoires in cytomegalovirus infection. For these TCRs, the target antigens are not known. MiXCR, applied by TCRdb to the reads, yields one record per CDR3 protein. The sample lists about 130,000 distinct CDR3 sequences; under 30% were seen once. Sequenced material: PBMCs, sequenced either directly or after in vitro stimulation (not recorded which). These receptors all come from a human donor in good health (CMV status not recorded). Some clones in this sample may be carry-over from other donors' samples. CDR3s include the opening cysteine and the closing phenylalanine or tryptophan. D genes are given only for firm matches. Not all rows give a size; the values are once, few, many and, for expanded clones, a class.

clone size | J gene | D gene | V gene | CDR3 DNA | CDR3 protein
- | TRBJ1-3 | - | TRBV14 | TGTGCCAGCAGCCCCCGCGGGGGTTTCGGAAACACCATATATTTT | CASSPRGGFGNTIYF
few | TRBJ1-2 | - | TRBV6-1 | TGTGCCAGCAGTGAACCCCGGACAAGCCCTTGGAGCTACACCTTC | CASSEPRTSPWSYTF
- | TRBJ1-1 | - | TRBV6-2/TRBV6-3 | TGTGCCAGCAGTTCCAAAGGAAACACTGAAGCTTTCTTT | CASSSKGNTEAFF
- | TRBJ2-7 | TRBD1 | TRBV5-6 | TGTGCCAGCAGCTTTGACAGGGGCGGTGAGCAGTACTTC | CASSFDRGGEQYF
few | TRBJ1-1 | - | TRBV20-1 | TGCAGTGCTAGACCAGGGGACACTGAAGCTTTCTTT | CSARPGDTEAFF
few | TRBJ1-6 | - | TRBV27 | TGTGCCAGCAGTTTACGCAGGAGCTCCTATAATTCACCCCTCCACTTT | CASSLRRSSYNSPLHF
- | TRBJ2-1 | - | TRBV2 | TGTGCCAGCAGCCCCATTGGGACTGATTTCTACAATGAGCAGTTCTTC | CASSPIGTDFYNEQFF
- | TRBJ2-2 | - | TRBV24-1 | TGTGCCACCAGTGATTTGCGTGAAGGGCTGAACACCGGGGAGCTGTTTTTT | CATSDLREGLNTGELFF
- | TRBJ2-1 | - | TRBV3-1 | TGTGCCAGCAGCCAAGATAGGCGTTATGAGCAGTTCTTC | CASSQDRRYEQFF
- | TRBJ1-1 | TRBD1 | TRBV5-4 | TGTGCCAGCATGGGGCAGGGGGGATCTGAAGCTTTCTTT | CASMGQGGSEAFF
- | TRBJ2-1 | - | TRBV28 | TGTGCCAGCAGTTCGTCGTCGGGGGCAATCGGGTACAATGAGCAGTTCTTC | CASSSSSGAIGYNEQFF
many | TRBJ2-7 | - | TRBV7-8 | TGTGCCAGCAGCTTAGTCCGGGGTTACTACGAGCAGTACTTC | CASSLVRGYYEQYF
- | TRBJ2-3 | TRBD1 | TRBV24-1 | TGTGCCACCAGTGATCCGACAGGGTTCACAGATACGCAGTATTTT | CATSDPTGFTDTQYF
many | TRBJ2-3 | - | TRBV7-2 | TGTGCCAGCAGCTCCAGCCTAAGGAGGGATACGCAGTATTTT | CASSSSLRRDTQYF
few | TRBJ2-1 | TRBD2 | TRBV7-7 | TGTGCTAGCAGCTTAGTGCCGCCGGGAGGACGCTACAATGAGCAGTTCTTC | CASSLVPPGGRYNEQFF
- | TRBJ2-7 | - | TRBV4-3 | TGCGCCAGCAGCCAAGACACAGGCTGGGGGAGCGAGCAGTACTTC | CASSQDTGWGSEQYF
few | TRBJ2-3 | - | TRBV7-2 | TGTGCCAGCAGCTACCACAGGGATACGCAGTATTTT | CASSYHRDTQYF
- | TRBJ2-3 | TRBD2 | TRBV12-3/TRBV12-4 | TGTGCCAGCAACAACGGTCCTCTCACCGGGACTAGCGGGGATACGCAGTATTTT | CASNNGPLTGTSGDTQYF
- | TRBJ2-5 | TRBD1 | TRBV19 | TGTGCCAGTAGTACCGAGACAGGGGTGACCCAGTACTTC | CASSTETGVTQYF
- | TRBJ2-3 | - | TRBV20-1 | TGCAGTGGAGGGCCGCTGCCAGATACGCAGTATTTT | CSGGPLPDTQYF
- | TRBJ2-7 | TRBD2 | TRBV10-3 | TGTGCCATCAGTGACCGAGCTAGCGGGAGGGCCTCTTACGAGCAGTACTTC | CAISDRASGRASYEQYF
few | TRBJ2-7 | - | TRBV6-6 | TGTGCCAGTAGCTTTGCCGCAGGGGAGCAGTACTTC | CASSFAAGEQYF
- | TRBJ2-1 | TRBD2 | TRBV30 | TGTGCCTGGAGAGGGAGCGGGAGCTCCTACAATGAGCAGTTCTTC | CAWRGSGSSYNEQFF
many | TRBJ1-6 | - | TRBV7-2 | TGTGCCAGCAGCTACGGACGGGGGCCCCAGGGTTCACCCCTCCACTTT | CASSYGRGPQGSPLHF
- | TRBJ2-3 | - | TRBV5-1 | TGCGCCAGCAGCCCCGACCGAGTTGGGGCAGATACGCAGTATTTT | CASSPDRVGADTQYF
many | TRBJ2-2 | - | TRBV4-3 | TGCGCCAGCAGCCGGGCCCAGGGTCACACCGGGGAGCTGTTTTTT | CASSRAQGHTGELFF
many | TRBJ2-3 | TRBD2 | TRBV7-2 | TGTGCCAGCAGCGAAAGACTAGCGGGTCTTGCAGATACGCAGTATTTT | CASSERLAGLADTQYF
few | TRBJ1-1 | - | TRBV12-3/TRBV12-4 | TGTGCCAGCAGCCCCTCGGGCCGGAACACTGAAGCTTTCTTT | CASSPSGRNTEAFF
- | TRBJ2-7 | - | TRBV30 | TGTGCCTTGGAGAATGGGGGTGACGAGCAGTACTTC | CALENGGDEQYF
- | TRBJ2-7 | - | TRBV15 | TGTGCCACCAGCAGAGATAAGAGCTCCTACGAGCAGTACTTC | CATSRDKSSYEQYF
- | TRBJ2-1 | - | TRBV6-2/TRBV6-3 | TGTGCCAGCAGTCACGGGGCTCCCCGAGCGGGTCTCTCCTACAATGAGCAGTTCTTC | CASSHGAPRAGLSYNEQFF
- | TRBJ2-2 | - | TRBV7-2 | TGTGCCAGCAGCTTGCAGGAGAACACCGGGGAGCTGTTTTTT | CASSLQENTGELFF
few | TRBJ2-1 | TRBD2 | TRBV6-5 | TGTGCCAGCACGGGGGGGGCGACCGAAAACGATCGGGATTTGCAGTTCTTC | CASTGGATENDRDLQFF
- | TRBJ2-5 | - | TRBV12-3/TRBV12-4 | TGTGCCAGCAGTGACCCATCCCTGGGCCAAGAGACCCAGTACTTC | CASSDPSLGQETQYF
- | TRBJ1-1 | - | TRBV6-5 | TGTGCCAGCAGTTACTTAAGCTCAGGCGGGAACACTGAAGCTTTCTTT | CASSYLSSGGNTEAFF
few | TRBJ1-6 | TRBD1 | TRBV15 | TGTGCCACCAGCAGAGGGCGACAGGGACAATTTTCACCCCTCCACTTT | CATSRGRQGQFSPLHF
- | TRBJ1-2 | - | TRBV15 | TGTGCCACCAGCAGAGACCCGACATTTGGCTACACCTTC | CATSRDPTFGYTF
many | TRBJ2-3 | TRBD1 | TRBV7-8 | TGTGCCAGCAGCCCAGGACAGGGAGCAGATACGCAGTATTTT | CASSPGQGADTQYF
many | TRBJ2-3 | TRBD1 | TRBV7-2 | TGTGCCAGCAGCTTAGCTTCTTTTGAAATTTTTGGGCGGGACAGGGGGCGAGATACGCAGTATTTT | CASSLASFEIFGRDRGRDTQYF
- | TRBJ2-1 | TRBD2 | TRBV7-2 | TGTGCCAGCAGCTTAAAGGGACTAGCGATTGGTGAGCAGTTCTTC | CASSLKGLAIGEQFF
- | TRBJ2-1 | TRBD2 | TRBV18 | TGTGCCAGCTCCCCTCTGGGAGCGGGAGCTAACAATGAGCAGTTCTTC | CASSPLGAGANNEQFF
- | TRBJ1-2 | - | TRBV10-3 | TGTGCCATCAGTGAGTCGCCCCTGGGGACCTATGGCTACACCTTC | CAISESPLGTYGYTF